Listed below are T cell receptor beta chains from one sample, sequenced in a study of T cell repertoires in cytomegalovirus infection. TCRdb processed the reads anew with MiXCR; each CDR3 protein has one entry. Of about 450,000 distinct CDR3 sequences listed, approximately 30% are singletons. The sample taken for sequencing was PBMCs. The origin of the receptors is a human donor in good health (CMV status not recorded). Some clones in this sample may be carry-over from other donors' samples. Each CDR3 is given with its conserved first and last residue. The D gene is left open where the match is weak. The size field is filled for only some rows; it gives once, few, many or a size class.

clone_size	d_call	j_call	v_call	cdr3_nt	cdr3_aa
.	TRBD2	TRBJ2-2	TRBV2	TGTGCCAGCAGTGTAGTTCGGGGGGGGTACGGGGAGCTGTTTTTT	CASSVVRGGYGELFF
.	.	TRBJ2-3	TRBV19	TGTGACAGTAGTATCTCTGGGTACACAGATACGCAGTATTTT	CDSSISGYTDTQYF
.	TRBD1	TRBJ2-3	TRBV7-2	TGTGCCAGCAGCCGCCTTTCGAGGGGACAGGGCACAGATACGCAGTATTTT	CASSRLSRGQGTDTQYF
.	.	TRBJ2-3	TRBV6-5	TGTGCCAGCGATAGAGGTGGTCTGGACACCAGCACAGATACGCAGTATTTT	CASDRGGLDTSTDTQYF
many	TRBD1	TRBJ1-5	TRBV28	TGTGCCAGCAGTTTAACTTACGGACAGGGGGCGCCGGGTCAGCCCCAGCATTTT	CASSLTYGQGAPGQPQHF
few	.	TRBJ2-7	TRBV20-1	TGCAGTGCTAACACCATGGAGGGCTCCTACGAGCAGTACTTC	CSANTMEGSYEQYF
.	TRBD1	TRBJ1-3	TRBV12-3/TRBV12-4	TGTGCCAGCAGCAGGACAGGGGCGGGTACTGGAAACACCATATATTTT	CASSRTGAGTGNTIYF
.	.	TRBJ2-3	TRBV6-5	TGTGCCAGCAGAGACGGGCCTAGCACAGATACGAAGTATTTT	CASRDGPSTDTKYF
.	TRBD1	TRBJ1-2	TRBV7-9	TGTGCCAGCAGCCCTCCGGGACAGGGCTATGGCTACACCTTC	CASSPPGQGYGYTF
many	.	TRBJ1-4	TRBV7-2	TGTGCCAGCAGCCGCCTGGGCAGTGCAACTAATGAAAAACTGTTTTTT	CASSRLGSATNEKLFF
once	.	TRBJ2-3	TRBV11-1	TGTGCCAGCAGCTTAGGGCACCTCAGCACAGATACGCAGTATTTT	CASSLGHLSTDTQYF
.	.	TRBJ1-1	TRBV18	TGTGCCAGCTCACCACTTCACGGGGACACTGAAGCTTTCTTT	CASSPLHGDTEAFF
.	TRBD2	TRBJ2-1	TRBV6-5	TGTGCCCACAAAAGACTAGCGGGGGACCTCTACAATGAGCAGTTCTTC	CAHKRLAGDLYNEQFF
.	TRBD1	TRBJ1-2	TRBV4-1	TGCGCCAGCAGCCAGACAGGGAGAGCGGGATATGGCTACACCTTC	CASSQTGRAGYGYTF
once	TRBD2	TRBJ2-5	TRBV4-1	TGCGCCAGCAGCCATTATGACACGGGGGGTTCCCAAGAGACCCAGTACTTC	CASSHYDTGGSQETQYF
.	.	TRBJ2-4	TRBV7-2	TGTGCCAGCAGCCCCACTAGTGACATTCAGTACTTC	CASSPTSDIQYF
many	.	TRBJ1-1	TRBV7-2	TGTGCCAGCAGCCCGAACGCCCAGAGGAACACTGAAGCTTTCTTT	CASSPNAQRNTEAFF
.	TRBD2	TRBJ2-5	TRBV20-1	TGCAGTGCTAGACTAGCGGGGGGGATCCCTGAAAGGGAGACCCAGTACTTC	CSARLAGGIPERETQYF
.	.	TRBJ1-2	TRBV5-4	TGTGCCAGCAGCTCAAATGGACGGGGAGGCTACACCTTC	CASSSNGRGGYTF
many	TRBD2	TRBJ2-7	TRBV7-9	TGTGCCAGCAGCTTCTTACGGACTAGCGGGGGGGATTACGAGCAGTACTTC	CASSFLRTSGGDYEQYF
.	.	TRBJ2-1	TRBV29-1	TGCAGCGCCGCCCGGGACTTGACCTACAATGAGCAGTTCTTC	CSAARDLTYNEQFF
.	.	TRBJ1-2	TRBV5-4	TGTGCCAGCAGCTTGATTGGGGAAGGCTACACCTTC	CASSLIGEGYTF
few	.	TRBJ2-5	TRBV27	TGTGCCAGCAGTTTACGAGGAGGCCGGGGGGAGACCCAGTACTTC	CASSLRGGRGETQYF
.	.	TRBJ2-5	TRBV30	TGTGCCTGGAGTGTACGGGTTGGCATGGAGACCCAGTACTTC	CAWSVRVGMETQYF
few	TRBD1	TRBJ2-7	TRBV5-6	TGTGCCAGCAGCATCGGGACAGGGGGATACGAGCAGTACTTC	CASSIGTGGYEQYF